Listed below are T cell receptor beta chains from one sample, sequenced in a study of OX40 agonist ivuxolimab in advanced cancers. The assay was immunoSEQ multiplex PCR, and TCRdb's table has in-frame clones only and misses some. The table lists 150,000 to 190,000 clones, around 94% of them singletons. The sample was CD4+ or CD8+ T cells sorted from blood, taken in a trial of the OX40 agonist ivuxolimab. These receptors all come from an adult with an advanced solid tumor such as melanoma, head and neck, liver or kidney cancer. Each CDR3 is given with its conserved first and last residue. Fields, in order: clone size, V gene, J gene, D gene, CDR3 DNA, CDR3 protein. A D gene is named only where the DNA matches it firmly. The size entry is marked missing in some rows and otherwise reads once, few, many or a size class.

NA	TRBV10-3	TRBJ1-4	TRBD1	TGTGCCATCAAGGGACAGCCTAATGAAAAACTGTTTTTT	CAIKGQPNEKLFF
NA	TRBV5-6	TRBJ2-1	TRBD2	TGTGCCAGCAGCTTGGTGACTAGCGGGCGCAATGAGCAGTTCTTC	CASSLVTSGRNEQFF
NA	TRBV15	TRBJ1-1	NA	TGTGCCACCAGCAGAGATGATGAGGGTTCTCGGCAGGAAGCTTTCTTT	CATSRDDEGSRQEAFF
NA	TRBV5-1	TRBJ2-3	TRBD2	TGCGCCAGCAGCTCCCCGCAGGGCGGGAGAGGTGGAGATACGCAGTATTTT	CASSSPQGGRGGDTQYF
NA	TRBV28	TRBJ2-2	NA	TGTGCCAGCAGATCAGGGTCCGGGGAGCTGTTTTTT	CASRSGSGELFF
NA	TRBV7-2	TRBJ1-2	TRBD1	TGTGCCAGCAGCTTAGTGGGGACAGATGGCTACACCTTC	CASSLVGTDGYTF
NA	TRBV18	TRBJ1-1	NA	TGTGCCAGCTCAGCCGGGGCAACTGAAGCTTTCTTT	CASSAGATEAFF
NA	TRBV9	TRBJ2-5	TRBD2	TGTGCCAGCAGCGCCGCCCCAGGGACTAGCGGACAAGAGACCCAGTACTTC	CASSAAPGTSGQETQYF
once	TRBV28	TRBJ2-7	TRBD1	TGTGCCAGCAGTAACAGGGGGAACACCTACGAGCAGTACTTC	CASSNRGNTYEQYF
once	TRBV9	TRBJ1-5	NA	TGTGCCAGCAGCGACCAGGGGAGCAATCAGCCCCAGCATTTT	CASSDQGSNQPQHF
NA	TRBV29-1	TRBJ2-1	TRBD2	TGCAGCGTTCGATCTGGGGGGGGGACCTACAATGAGCAGTTCTTC	CSVRSGGGTYNEQFF
NA	TRBV7-8	TRBJ1-1	NA	TGTGCCAGCAGCTTAGTCGTGACAGAGAACACTGAAGCTTTCTTT	CASSLVVTENTEAFF
NA	TRBV6-5	TRBJ2-7	TRBD1	TGTGCCAGCAGGGGAAGGGACAGCCTTTACGAGCAGTACTTC	CASRGRDSLYEQYF
few	TRBV9	TRBJ2-7	NA	TGTGCCAGCAGCGGGGCGGACCCCTACGAGCAGTACTTC	CASSGADPYEQYF
once	TRBV5-1	TRBJ1-1	TRBD1	TGCGCCAGCAGCTACGCCGGGACAGGGGTTAACACTGAAGCTTTCTTT	CASSYAGTGVNTEAFF
NA	TRBV12-5	TRBJ2-7	TRBD2	TGTGCTAGTGGTTTGGTACATGGACTAGCGTCCTACGAGCAGTACTTC	CASGLVHGLASYEQYF
NA	TRBV5-1	TRBJ1-6	TRBD1	TGCGCCAGCAGCACCGGACAGGGGGGTAATTCACCCCTCCACTTT	CASSTGQGGNSPLHF
few	TRBV9	TRBJ1-5	NA	TGTGCCAGCAGCGTAGGACAGAATAATCAGCCCCAGCATTTT	CASSVGQNNQPQHF
NA	TRBV6-6	TRBJ2-7	NA	TGTGCCAGCAGTCTCCCCCCGGGTGTCCCCTACGAGCAGTACTTC	CASSLPPGVPYEQYF
NA	TRBV4-1	TRBJ2-2	NA	TGCGCCAGCAGCCAATGGGGCGGGACCGGGGAGCTGTTTTTT	CASSQWGGTGELFF
NA	TRBV11-3	TRBJ2-7	NA	TGTGCCAGCAGCTCGAATGGAGGGTACGAGCAGTACTTC	CASSSNGGYEQYF
NA	TRBV25-1	TRBJ1-5	NA	TGTGCCAGCAGTGATTGGAGGGGTAATCAGCCCCAGCATTTT	CASSDWRGNQPQHF
NA	TRBV5-1	TRBJ2-1	TRBD2	TGCGCCAGCTCCATTGGACTAGCGGGAGGGCCATGGGATGAGCAGTTCTTC	CASSIGLAGGPWDEQFF
NA	TRBV14	TRBJ2-1	TRBD2	TGTGCCAGCAGGCTTTCGGGGCTAGCGGACTCCTACAATGAGCAGTTCTTC	CASRLSGLADSYNEQFF
NA	TRBV5-8	TRBJ2-3	TRBD2	TGTGCCAGCAGCTTGTCGCTAGCGGCTAGCACAGATACGCAGTATTTT	CASSLSLAASTDTQYF
NA	TRBV6-7	TRBJ2-7	TRBD2	TGTGCCAGCAGCGCGGGTAGCGGGAGTCATTACGAGCAGTACTTC	CASSAGSGSHYEQYF
NA	TRBV5-1	TRBJ2-1	NA	TGCGCCAGCAGCTTGGATGGACCGAGTCACAATGAGCAGTTCTTC	CASSLDGPSHNEQFF
NA	TRBV2	TRBJ1-3	NA	TGTGCCAGCAGGGGGGTAGGCGGAAACACCATATATTTT	CASRGVGGNTIYF
NA	TRBV25-1	TRBJ2-5	NA	TGTGCCAGCAGAGATCCAGGGGAAGAGACCCAGTACTTC	CASRDPGEETQYF
once	TRBV2	TRBJ2-1	TRBD2	TGTGCCAGCAGCTCACCGGGACTAGCGTACAATGAGCAGTTCTTC	CASSSPGLAYNEQFF
once	TRBV9	TRBJ2-1	TRBD2	TGTGCCAGCACCAGACTAGCGGAATACAATGAGCAGTTCTTC	CASTRLAEYNEQFF
NA	TRBV19	TRBJ1-1	NA	TGTGCCACCACAGGAAACAGGAGGGGAGACACTGAAGCTTTCTTT	CATTGNRRGDTEAFF
few	TRBV5-4	TRBJ2-2	TRBD1	TGTGCCAGCAGCTTGGGGGGATACAGGGGTACGAACACCGGGGAGCTGTTTTTT	CASSLGGYRGTNTGELFF
few	TRBV9	TRBJ1-2	NA	TGTGCCAGCAGCGTAGGGGAGAAGGCTGGCTACACCTTC	CASSVGEKAGYTF
NA	TRBV6-1	TRBJ1-2	TRBD1	TGTGCCAGCAGTGAAGCGGGACAGGGCTATGGCTACACCTTC	CASSEAGQGYGYTF
once	TRBV18	TRBJ2-3	TRBD1	TGTGCCAGCTCTCGGCCCTCAGGGGGTGGCACAGATACGCAGTATTTT	CASSRPSGGGTDTQYF
NA	TRBV9	TRBJ2-1	NA	TGTGCCAGCAGCGTACAGGGTGTGGGGTACAATGAGCAGTTCTTC	CASSVQGVGYNEQFF
many	TRBV2	TRBJ1-2	TRBD1	TGTGCCAGCAACCCGACAGGGGCCCCCACCTTC	CASNPTGAPTF
NA	TRBV5-1	TRBJ2-1	TRBD2	TGCGCCAGCAGCTTGACTAGCGGGGGGGCGAATGAGCAGTTCTTC	CASSLTSGGANEQFF
NA	TRBV5-1	TRBJ2-1	TRBD1	TGCGCCAGCAGCTTGGGGGACAGGCACAATGAGCAGTTCTTC	CASSLGDRHNEQFF
NA	TRBV5-4	TRBJ2-7	NA	TGTGCCAGCAGCCCGACGGGACGGATCTTTTCCTACGAGCAGTACTTC	CASSPTGRIFSYEQYF
NA	TRBV18	TRBJ1-1	NA	TGTGCCAGCTCACCAATTCGGGGTGGGGAAGCTTTCTTT	CASSPIRGGEAFF
NA	TRBV19	TRBJ1-2	TRBD1	TGTGCCAGTAGTACTCCTTTCACAGGGGAGTATGGCTACACCTTC	CASSTPFTGEYGYTF
NA	TRBV5-1	TRBJ2-7	TRBD2	TGCGCCAGCTCCGGTCAGGCTAGCGGGGACTACGAGCAGTACTTC	CASSGQASGDYEQYF
NA	TRBV7-2	TRBJ2-3	NA	TGTGCCAGCGGGGGGAGTCGTGTGGATACGCAGTATTTT	CASGGSRVDTQYF